The clone carrying this T cell receptor (beta chain) came up a few times. The use of a sample-barcoded 5' primer and a J-beta primer mix characterized a second PCR of 7 to 11 cycles. One entry per CDR3 protein results from TCRdb running MiXCR on the 5' RACE reads. This sample carries under 800,000 distinct CDR3 sequences, 43% of them seen once, and the ten largest clones take about 20%. In germline, CDR1 is MNHNY, CDR2 SVGAGI (reference sequence). V trimming: 6 bases; J trimming: 3 bases; junction bases outside the gene matches: 14. This CDR3 is 18 amino acids long. The data belong to a study of blood T cells in healthy people across ages.

The rearrangement uses TRBV6-6 and TRBJ2-7; 13 bases map to TRBD2. The clonotype was recovered from a woman between 55 and 75 years old in good health. The sample was blood. The CDR3 DNA reads as TGTGCCAGCAGAGGGACTAGCGGGGACAACTTACAACACTACGAGCAGTACTTC. This codes for CASRGTSGDNLQHYEQYF.